What follows are 2 T cell receptor beta chains derived from one specimen sequenced in a study of immune evolution from preneoplasia to lung adenocarcinoma. Here immunoSEQ multiplex PCR was the method, and the copy in TCRdb shows in-frame clones only, minus some. This sample has tens of thousands of clones, with 65% to 80% found just once. Sequencing was performed on FFPE invasive lung adenocarcinoma tissue. The source is a person aged 55 to 75 with lung adenocarcinoma.

The gene calls are TRBV28 and TRBJ2-3; weak D call: TRBD1 (6 bases). In germline, CDR1 is MDHEN, CDR2 SYDVKM. The length of the CDR3 is 12 residues. V was cut by 3 bases and J by 8 bases, with 9 bases left in between. DNA of the CDR3: TGTGCCAGCAGTTTCAGGGGCGGTACGCAGTATTTT. Translated: CASSFRGGTQYF.

The chain has TRBV4-1 and TRBJ1-1; maybe TRBD1 (5 bases). Germline CDR1 MGHRA, CDR2 YSYEKL. This CDR3 has 12 residues. V lost 1 base to trimming and J lost 11 bases, with 11 bases between them. CDR3 nucleotides: TGCGCCAGCAGCCAAGGGGCTGGGACGGCTTTCTTT. Its translation is CASSQGAGTAFF.